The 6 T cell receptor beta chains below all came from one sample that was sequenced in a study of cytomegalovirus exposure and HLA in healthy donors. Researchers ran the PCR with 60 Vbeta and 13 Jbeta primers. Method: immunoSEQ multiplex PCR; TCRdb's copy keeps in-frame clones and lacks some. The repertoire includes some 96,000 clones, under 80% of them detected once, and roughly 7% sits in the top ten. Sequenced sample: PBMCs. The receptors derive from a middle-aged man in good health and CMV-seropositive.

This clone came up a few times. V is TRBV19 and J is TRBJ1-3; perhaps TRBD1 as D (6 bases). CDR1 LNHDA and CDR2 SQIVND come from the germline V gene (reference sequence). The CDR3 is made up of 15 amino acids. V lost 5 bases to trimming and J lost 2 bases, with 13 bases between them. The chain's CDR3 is CASSLRGGPGNTIYF. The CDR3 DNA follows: TGTGCCAGTAGTCTCCGGGGGGGGCCTGGAAACACCATATATTTT.

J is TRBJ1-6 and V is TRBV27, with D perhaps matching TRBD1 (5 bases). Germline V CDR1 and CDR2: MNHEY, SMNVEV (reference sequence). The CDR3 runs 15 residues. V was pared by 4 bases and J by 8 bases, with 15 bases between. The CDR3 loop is CASSSVIRGDSPLHF. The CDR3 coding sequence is TGTGCCAGCAGTTCAGTCATCCGGGGGGATTCACCCCTCCACTTT.

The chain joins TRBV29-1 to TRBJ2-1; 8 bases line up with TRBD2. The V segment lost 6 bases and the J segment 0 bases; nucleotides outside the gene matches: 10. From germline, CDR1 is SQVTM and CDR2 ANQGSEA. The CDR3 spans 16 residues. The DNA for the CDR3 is TGCAGCGTCCCAACGGGGGGGAAGGCCTCCTACAATGAGCAGTTCTTC. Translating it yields CSVPTGGKASYNEQFF.

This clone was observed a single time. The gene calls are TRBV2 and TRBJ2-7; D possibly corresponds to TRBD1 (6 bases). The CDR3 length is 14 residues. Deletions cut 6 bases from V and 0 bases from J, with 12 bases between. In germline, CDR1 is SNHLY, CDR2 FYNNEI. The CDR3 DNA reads TGTGCCAGCAGACGGGACACCCCCTCCTACGAGCAGTACTTC. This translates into CASRRDTPSYEQYF.

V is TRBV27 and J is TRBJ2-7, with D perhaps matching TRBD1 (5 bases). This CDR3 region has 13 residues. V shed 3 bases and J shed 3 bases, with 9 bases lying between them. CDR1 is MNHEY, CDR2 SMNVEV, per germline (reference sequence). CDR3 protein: CASSFQGNYEQYF. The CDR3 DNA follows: TGTGCCAGCAGTTTCCAGGGCAACTACGAGCAGTACTTC.

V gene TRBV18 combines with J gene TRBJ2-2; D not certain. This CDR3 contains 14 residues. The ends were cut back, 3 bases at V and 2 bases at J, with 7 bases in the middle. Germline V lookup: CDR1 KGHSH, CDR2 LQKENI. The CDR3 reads CASSPTGNTGELFF. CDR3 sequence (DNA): TGTGCCAGCTCACCGACTGGAAACACCGGGGAGCTGTTTTTT.